A selection of T cell receptor beta chains follows, all from one sample in a study of naive and memory T cell subsets. A single record per CDR3 protein comes from TCRdb applying MiXCR to the 5' RACE reads. The data hold more than 50,000 distinct CDR3 sequences, with approximately 8.5% observed a single time. These receptors all stem from a female donor in good health. CDR3s include the opening cysteine and the closing phenylalanine or tryptophan. Each record gives: CDR3 protein, CDR3 DNA, V gene, D gene, clone size, J gene. The D gene is left open where the match is weak. Clone size is shown for a subset of rows, as once, few, many or a class of expanded clone.

CDR3aa: CASSDGISSGHF
CDR3nt: TGTGCCAGCAGTGACGGGATATCCTCGGGGCATTTT
v_gene: TRBV2
d_gene: NA
abundance: NA
j_gene: TRBJ1-5

CDR3aa: CASSIDYGSNHSPLHF
CDR3nt: TGTGCCAGTAGTATAGATTATGGATCGAATCATTCACCCCTCCACTTT
v_gene: TRBV19
d_gene: NA
abundance: NA
j_gene: TRBJ1-6

CDR3aa: CSAKVGATEAFF
CDR3nt: TGCAGTGCCAAAGTAGGGGCGACTGAAGCTTTCTTT
v_gene: TRBV20-1
d_gene: NA
abundance: many
j_gene: TRBJ1-1

CDR3aa: CASSHHRTPSNQPQHF
CDR3nt: TGCGCCAGCAGCCACCACAGGACACCTAGCAATCAGCCCCAGCATTTT
v_gene: TRBV4-1
d_gene: NA
abundance: few
j_gene: TRBJ1-5

CDR3aa: CASSWVTEAFF
CDR3nt: TGTGCCAGCAGCTGGGTGACTGAAGCTTTCTTT
v_gene: TRBV7-4
d_gene: NA
abundance: many
j_gene: TRBJ1-1

CDR3aa: CASSQELLGVYNEQFF
CDR3nt: TGTGCCAGCAGCCAAGAATTATTGGGGGTCTACAATGAGCAGTTCTTC
v_gene: TRBV3-1
d_gene: NA
abundance: few
j_gene: TRBJ2-1

CDR3aa: CASSLGTGLYNEQFF
CDR3nt: TGTGCCAGCAGCTTGGGGACAGGGCTCTACAATGAGCAGTTCTTC
v_gene: TRBV6-1
d_gene: TRBD1
abundance: few
j_gene: TRBJ2-1

CDR3aa: CSVLSGVAGERGGTDTQYF
CDR3nt: TGCAGCGTACTCTCTGGAGTAGCGGGAGAGAGAGGGGGCACAGATACGCAGTATTTT
v_gene: TRBV29-1
d_gene: TRBD2
abundance: few
j_gene: TRBJ2-3

CDR3aa: CASSSGGAGTYEQYF
CDR3nt: TGTGCCAGCAGTTCAGGGGGCGCGGGGACCTACGAGCAGTACTTC
v_gene: TRBV6-5
d_gene: TRBD1
abundance: few
j_gene: TRBJ2-7

CDR3aa: CASSLGNMNTEAFF
CDR3nt: TGTGCCAGCAGCTTGGGAAACATGAACACTGAAGCTTTCTTT
v_gene: TRBV5-5
d_gene: NA
abundance: many
j_gene: TRBJ1-1

CDR3aa: CASSSTTGLETQYF
CDR3nt: TGTGCCAGCAGCTCCACTACAGGGTTGGAGACCCAGTACTTC
v_gene: TRBV5-6
d_gene: NA
abundance: few
j_gene: TRBJ2-5

CDR3aa: CASSFNSQGITEAFF
CDR3nt: TGTGCCAGCAGCTTCAATAGTCAGGGGATCACTGAAGCTTTCTTT
v_gene: TRBV7-6
d_gene: NA
abundance: many
j_gene: TRBJ1-1

CDR3aa: CASSSTSPIEQYF
CDR3nt: TGTGCCAGCAGCTCCACCTCCCCAATCGAGCAGTACTTC
v_gene: TRBV13
d_gene: NA
abundance: few
j_gene: TRBJ2-7

CDR3aa: CASSGINTIYF
CDR3nt: TGCGCCAGCAGCGGAATCAACACCATATATTTT
v_gene: TRBV5-1
d_gene: NA
abundance: many
j_gene: TRBJ1-3

CDR3aa: CASSLASASGEQYF
CDR3nt: TGTGCCAGCAGCTTGGCTAGCGCGTCGGGGGAGCAGTACTTC
v_gene: TRBV7-9
d_gene: NA
abundance: many
j_gene: TRBJ2-7

CDR3aa: CAWSQIDLGQPQHF
CDR3nt: TGTGCCTGGAGTCAGATCGATCTGGGTCAGCCCCAGCATTTT
v_gene: TRBV30
d_gene: NA
abundance: many
j_gene: TRBJ1-5

CDR3aa: CASSGGTGGPFYEQYF
CDR3nt: TGTGCCAGCAGTGGAGGGACAGGGGGACCTTTCTACGAGCAGTACTTC
v_gene: TRBV6-1
d_gene: TRBD1
abundance: NA
j_gene: TRBJ2-7

CDR3aa: CASSPQRHTDTQYF
CDR3nt: TGTGCCAGCAGTCCACAACGGCACACAGATACGCAGTATTTT
v_gene: TRBV12-3/TRBV12-4
d_gene: NA
abundance: few
j_gene: TRBJ2-3

CDR3aa: CASSYLGQGDHEQYF
CDR3nt: TGTGCCAGCAGTTACCTGGGGCAGGGCGACCACGAGCAGTACTTC
v_gene: TRBV6-5
d_gene: NA
abundance: NA
j_gene: TRBJ2-7

CDR3aa: CATSRGKNSPLNF
CDR3nt: TGTGCCACCAGCAGAGGGAAAAATTCACCCCTCAACTTT
v_gene: TRBV15
d_gene: NA
abundance: few
j_gene: TRBJ1-6

CDR3aa: CASSLKPYTQYF
CDR3nt: TGCGCCAGCAGCTTGAAGCCCTATACGCAGTATTTT
v_gene: TRBV5-1
d_gene: NA
abundance: NA
j_gene: TRBJ2-3

CDR3aa: CASSYTSGGGGITDTQYF
CDR3nt: TGTGCCAGCAGCTACACCTCTGGGGGCGGGGGGATCACAGATACGCAGTATTTT
v_gene: TRBV9
d_gene: TRBD2
abundance: few
j_gene: TRBJ2-3

CDR3aa: CSVGGTTQTEAFF
CDR3nt: TGCAGCGTTGGGGGGACAACCCAGACTGAAGCTTTCTTT
v_gene: TRBV29-1
d_gene: NA
abundance: many
j_gene: TRBJ1-1

CDR3aa: CASSYSAASSGANVLTF
CDR3nt: TGTGCCAGCAGTTACTCGGCCGCAAGCTCTGGGGCCAACGTCCTGACTTTC
v_gene: TRBV6-6
d_gene: NA
abundance: NA
j_gene: TRBJ2-6

CDR3aa: CASTPSPYNEQFF
CDR3nt: TGTGCCAGCACCCCGAGCCCCTACAATGAGCAGTTCTTC
v_gene: TRBV6-2/TRBV6-3
d_gene: NA
abundance: NA
j_gene: TRBJ2-1

CDR3aa: CAWNPAPGSYNEQFF
CDR3nt: TGTGCCTGGAACCCCGCACCTGGGTCCTACAATGAGCAGTTCTTC
v_gene: TRBV30
d_gene: NA
abundance: few
j_gene: TRBJ2-1

CDR3aa: CASSLVSGGGEQYF
CDR3nt: TGTGCCAGCAGCTTGGTCAGCGGGGGGGGTGAGCAGTACTTC
v_gene: TRBV11-2
d_gene: TRBD2
abundance: NA
j_gene: TRBJ2-7

CDR3aa: CASSPGTGANSNQPQHF
CDR3nt: TGTGCCAGCAGCCCGGGGACAGGGGCTAATAGCAATCAGCCCCAGCATTTT
v_gene: TRBV7-6
d_gene: TRBD1
abundance: few
j_gene: TRBJ1-5

CDR3aa: CSVGDIANYGYTF
CDR3nt: TGCAGCGTGGGGGACATTGCTAACTATGGCTACACCTTC
v_gene: TRBV29-1
d_gene: NA
abundance: many
j_gene: TRBJ1-2

CDR3aa: CASGGAEAFF
CDR3nt: TGTGCCAGTGGGGGGGCTGAAGCTTTCTTT
v_gene: TRBV19
d_gene: NA
abundance: NA
j_gene: TRBJ1-1

CDR3aa: CSVPHQGAGETQYF
CDR3nt: TGCAGTGTTCCCCACCAGGGGGCTGGAGAGACCCAGTACTTC
v_gene: TRBV20-1
d_gene: TRBD1
abundance: few
j_gene: TRBJ2-5

CDR3aa: CASSQEHTPPEQYF
CDR3nt: TGCGCCAGCAGCCAAGAGCATACCCCCCCGGAGCAGTACTTC
v_gene: TRBV4-1
d_gene: NA
abundance: few
j_gene: TRBJ2-7

CDR3aa: CSADRVTGLVF
CDR3nt: TGCAGTGCGGACAGGGTAACAGGGTTGGTCTTC
v_gene: TRBV20-1
d_gene: TRBD1
abundance: few
j_gene: TRBJ2-1

CDR3aa: CASSFVGGYYNEQFF
CDR3nt: TGTGCCAGCAGTTTTGTGGGCGGGTACTACAATGAGCAGTTCTTC
v_gene: TRBV12-3/TRBV12-4
d_gene: NA
abundance: few
j_gene: TRBJ2-1

CDR3aa: CASSLVPTRDTQYF
CDR3nt: TGTGCCAGCAGCTTGGTCCCGACGAGAGATACGCAGTATTTT
v_gene: TRBV7-2
d_gene: NA
abundance: few
j_gene: TRBJ2-3

CDR3aa: CSARVPWASSGNVAEAFF
CDR3nt: TGCAGTGCTAGAGTTCCATGGGCCTCTTCGGGTAATGTCGCTGAAGCTTTCTTT
v_gene: TRBV20-1
d_gene: NA
abundance: few
j_gene: TRBJ1-1

CDR3aa: CASSYSHRNGYTF
CDR3nt: TGTGCCAGCAGTTACTCACACAGAAATGGCTACACCTTC
v_gene: TRBV6-5
d_gene: NA
abundance: NA
j_gene: TRBJ1-2

CDR3aa: CASSQGGNSPLHF
CDR3nt: TGTGCCAGCAGCCAAGGGGGTAATTCACCCCTCCACTTT
v_gene: TRBV4-2
d_gene: NA
abundance: many
j_gene: TRBJ1-6

CDR3aa: CASSSDRDTGELFF
CDR3nt: TGTGCCAGCAGTTCCGACAGGGACACCGGGGAGCTGTTTTTT
v_gene: TRBV6-5
d_gene: TRBD1
abundance: NA
j_gene: TRBJ2-2

CDR3aa: CASSQQAAGANVLTF
CDR3nt: TGTGCCAGCAGCCAACAAGCCGCTGGGGCCAACGTCCTGACTTTC
v_gene: TRBV3-1
d_gene: NA
abundance: NA
j_gene: TRBJ2-6

CDR3aa: CASSFFSGELFF
CDR3nt: TGTGCCAGCAGTTTTTTCAGCGGGGAGCTGTTTTTT
v_gene: TRBV28
d_gene: NA
abundance: few
j_gene: TRBJ2-2

CDR3aa: CSFSTGNNQPQHF
CDR3nt: TGCAGCTTCTCAACAGGGAACAATCAGCCCCAGCATTTT
v_gene: TRBV29-1
d_gene: NA
abundance: NA
j_gene: TRBJ1-5

CDR3aa: CASSLTAGSYEQYF
CDR3nt: TGTGCCAGCAGCTTAACTGCAGGCTCCTACGAGCAGTACTTC
v_gene: TRBV7-6
d_gene: NA
abundance: NA
j_gene: TRBJ2-7

CDR3aa: CASSGTKNIQYF
CDR3nt: TGTGCCAGCAGCGGCACCAAAAACATTCAGTACTTC
v_gene: TRBV6-5
d_gene: NA
abundance: few
j_gene: TRBJ2-4

CDR3aa: CASSLGDEQFF
CDR3nt: TGTGCCAGCAGTTTAGGGGATGAGCAGTTCTTC
v_gene: TRBV12-3/TRBV12-4
d_gene: NA
abundance: NA
j_gene: TRBJ2-1

CDR3aa: CASSVLSGTYNEQFF
CDR3nt: TGTGCCAGCAGCGTTCTCAGCGGGACCTACAATGAGCAGTTCTTC
v_gene: TRBV9
d_gene: TRBD2
abundance: NA
j_gene: TRBJ2-1

CDR3aa: CASSILRTLNTEAFF
CDR3nt: TGTGCCAGTAGTATTTTACGCACTTTGAACACTGAAGCTTTCTTT
v_gene: TRBV19
d_gene: NA
abundance: NA
j_gene: TRBJ1-1

CDR3aa: CASSSSGSGNTIYF
CDR3nt: TGTGCCAGCAGCTCGTCGGGGTCTGGAAACACCATATATTTT
v_gene: TRBV11-2
d_gene: NA
abundance: many
j_gene: TRBJ1-3

CDR3aa: CSARDIRTGWGTEAFF
CDR3nt: TGCAGTGCTAGAGATATCAGGACAGGTTGGGGCACTGAAGCTTTCTTT
v_gene: TRBV20-1
d_gene: TRBD1
abundance: many
j_gene: TRBJ1-1

CDR3aa: CASSLGQGDFTDTQYF
CDR3nt: TGTGCCAGCAGCTTAGGTCAGGGGGACTTCACAGATACGCAGTATTTT
v_gene: TRBV7-9
d_gene: NA
abundance: many
j_gene: TRBJ2-3